This T cell receptor beta chain was documented in a study of spatial heterogeneity in lung cancer. Trimming took 6 bases from V and 4 from J; bases not matched to a gene: 14. This CDR3 is built from 16 residues. CDR1 and CDR2 (germline): ENHRY, SYGVKD. As to time point: sample taken at primary tumor resection. Sequencing was performed on whole RNA extracted from tumor and nontumor lung tissue, or from frozen PBMC, and the material was left unsorted. Donation came from about 72 patients with untreated early-stage non-small cell lung cancer. In TCRdb, the 5' RACE reads were re-called with MiXCR into one record per CDR3 protein. The sample yields roughly 21,000 distinct CDR3 sequences, about 3% seen once. There are many counts of this clonotype.

This TCR was recovered from a female donor with early-stage non-small cell lung cancer. The specimen was PBMCs, collected at surgery. This chain links TRBV10-3 with TRBJ1-1, with 7 bases lining up with TRBD1. This CDR3 reads CAISYGGKGARTEAFF. Here the CDR3 DNA reads TGTGCCATCAGCTACGGTGGAAAGGGGGCACGCACTGAAGCTTTCTTT.